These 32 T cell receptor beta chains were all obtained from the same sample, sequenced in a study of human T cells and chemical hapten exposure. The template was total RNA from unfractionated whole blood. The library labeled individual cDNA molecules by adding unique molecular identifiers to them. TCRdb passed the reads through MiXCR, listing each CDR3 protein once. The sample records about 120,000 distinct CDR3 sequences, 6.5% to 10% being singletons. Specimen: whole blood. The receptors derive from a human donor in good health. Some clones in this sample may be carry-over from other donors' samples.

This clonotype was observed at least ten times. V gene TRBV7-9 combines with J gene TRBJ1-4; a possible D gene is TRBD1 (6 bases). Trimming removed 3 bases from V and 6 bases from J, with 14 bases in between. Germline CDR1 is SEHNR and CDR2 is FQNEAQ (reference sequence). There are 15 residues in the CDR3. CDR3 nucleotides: TGTGCCAGCAGCTTTGCGGGGGCGTCTGATGAAAAACTGTTTTTT. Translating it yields CASSFAGASDEKLFF. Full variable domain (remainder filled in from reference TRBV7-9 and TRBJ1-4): DTGVSQNPRHKITKRGQNVTFRCDPISEHNRLYWYRQTLGQGPEFLTYFQNEAQLEKSRLLSDRFSAERPKGSFSTLEIQRTEQGDSAMYLCASSFAGASDEKLFFGSGTQLSVL.

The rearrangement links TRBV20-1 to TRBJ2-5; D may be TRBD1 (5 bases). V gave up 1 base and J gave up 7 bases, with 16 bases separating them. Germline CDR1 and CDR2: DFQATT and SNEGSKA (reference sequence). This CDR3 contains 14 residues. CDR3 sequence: CSARVAGNARTQYF. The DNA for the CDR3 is TGCAGTGCTAGAGTAGCAGGGAATGCCAGGACCCAGTACTTC.

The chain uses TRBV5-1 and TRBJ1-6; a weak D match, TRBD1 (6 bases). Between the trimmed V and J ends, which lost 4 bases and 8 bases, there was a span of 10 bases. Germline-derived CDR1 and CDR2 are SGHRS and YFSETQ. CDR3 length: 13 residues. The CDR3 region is CASSERQDSPLHF. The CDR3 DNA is TGCGCCAGCAGCGAAAGACAGGATTCACCCCTCCACTTT.

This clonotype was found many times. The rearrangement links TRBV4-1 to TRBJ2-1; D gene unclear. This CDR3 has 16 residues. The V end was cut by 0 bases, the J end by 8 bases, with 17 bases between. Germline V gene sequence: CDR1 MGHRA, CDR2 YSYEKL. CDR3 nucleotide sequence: TGCGCCAGCAGCCAAGATTACGCTAGTGCGTATTATGAGCAGTTCTTC. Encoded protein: CASSQDYASAYYEQFF.

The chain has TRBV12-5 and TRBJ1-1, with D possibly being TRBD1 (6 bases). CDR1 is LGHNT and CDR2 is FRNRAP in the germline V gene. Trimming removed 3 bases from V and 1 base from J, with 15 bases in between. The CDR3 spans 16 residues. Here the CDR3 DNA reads TGTGCTAGTGGTTTTGGCGTCCGGGACACGAACACTGAAGCTTTCTTT. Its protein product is CASGFGVRDTNTEAFF. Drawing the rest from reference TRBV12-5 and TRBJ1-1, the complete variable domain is DARVTQTPRHKVTEMGQEVTMRCQPILGHNTVFWYRQTMMQGLELLAYFRNRAPLDDSGMPKDRFSAEMPDATLATLKIQPSEPRDSAVYFCASGFGVRDTNTEAFFGQGTRLTVV.

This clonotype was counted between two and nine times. The CDR3 region has the DNA TGTGCCAGCAGTTCCTATAGCGGTGAATACCAAGAGACCCAGTACTTC. Its protein is CASSSYSGEYQETQYF. The chain employs TRBV5-4 and TRBJ2-5; weak D call: TRBD2 (6 bases). CDR3 length equals 16 residues. V was cut by 5 bases and J by 0 bases, with 17 bases left in between. Germline values: CDR1 SGHNT, CDR2 YYREEE (reference sequence). The full variable domain, completed using reference TRBV5-4 and TRBJ2-5, is ETGVTQSPTHLIKTRGQQVTLRCSSQSGHNTVSWYQQALGQGPQFIFQYYREEENGRGNFPPRFSGLQFPNYSSELNVNALELDDSALYLCASSSYSGEYQETQYFGPGTRLLVL.

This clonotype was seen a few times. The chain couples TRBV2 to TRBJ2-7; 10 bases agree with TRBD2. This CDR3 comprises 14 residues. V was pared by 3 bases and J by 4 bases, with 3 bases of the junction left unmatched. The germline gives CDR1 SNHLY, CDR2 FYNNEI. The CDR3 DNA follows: TGTGCCAGCAGTGAGGTAGCGGGAGGTTACGAGCAGTACTTC. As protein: CASSEVAGGYEQYF.

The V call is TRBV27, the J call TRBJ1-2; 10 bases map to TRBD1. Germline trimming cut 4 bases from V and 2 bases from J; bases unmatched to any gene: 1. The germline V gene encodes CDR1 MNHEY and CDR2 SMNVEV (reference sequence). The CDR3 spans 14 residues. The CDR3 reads CASSSGQGNYGYTF. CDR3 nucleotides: TGTGCCAGCAGTTCGGGACAGGGGAACTATGGCTACACCTTC.

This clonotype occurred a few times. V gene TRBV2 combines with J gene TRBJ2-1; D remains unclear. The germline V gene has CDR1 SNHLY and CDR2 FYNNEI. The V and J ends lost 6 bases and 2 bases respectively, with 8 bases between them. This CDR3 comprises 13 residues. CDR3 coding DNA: TGTGCCAGCAGCCGGCTTGCCTACAATGAGCAGTTCTTC. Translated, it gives CASSRLAYNEQFF.

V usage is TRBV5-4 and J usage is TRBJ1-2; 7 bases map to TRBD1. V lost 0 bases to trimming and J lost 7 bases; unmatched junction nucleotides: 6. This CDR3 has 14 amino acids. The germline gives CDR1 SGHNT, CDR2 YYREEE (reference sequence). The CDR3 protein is CASSLVGQTLGYTF. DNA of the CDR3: TGTGCCAGCAGCTTGGTGGGACAGACCCTTGGCTACACCTTC.

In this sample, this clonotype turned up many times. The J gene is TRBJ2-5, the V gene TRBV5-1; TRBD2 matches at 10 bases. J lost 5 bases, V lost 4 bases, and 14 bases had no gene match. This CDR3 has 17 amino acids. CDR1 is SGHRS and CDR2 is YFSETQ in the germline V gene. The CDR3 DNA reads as TGCGCCAGCAGCCCTGGACAAGCTAGCGGGAGAGGGGAGACCCAGTACTTC. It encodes CASSPGQASGRGETQYF.

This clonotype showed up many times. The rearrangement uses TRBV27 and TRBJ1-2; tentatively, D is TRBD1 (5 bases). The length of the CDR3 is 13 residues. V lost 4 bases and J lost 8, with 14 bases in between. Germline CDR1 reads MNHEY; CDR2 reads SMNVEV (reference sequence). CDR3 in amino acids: CASSYGRGEGYTF. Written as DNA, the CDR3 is TGTGCCAGCAGTTATGGTAGGGGCGAGGGCTACACCTTC.

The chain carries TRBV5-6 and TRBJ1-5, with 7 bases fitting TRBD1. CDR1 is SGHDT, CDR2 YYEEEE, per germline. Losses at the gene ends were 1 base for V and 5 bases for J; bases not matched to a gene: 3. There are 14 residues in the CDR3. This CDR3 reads CASSLYRGYQPQHF. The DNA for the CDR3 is TGTGCCAGCAGCTTGTACAGGGGATATCAGCCCCAGCATTTT.

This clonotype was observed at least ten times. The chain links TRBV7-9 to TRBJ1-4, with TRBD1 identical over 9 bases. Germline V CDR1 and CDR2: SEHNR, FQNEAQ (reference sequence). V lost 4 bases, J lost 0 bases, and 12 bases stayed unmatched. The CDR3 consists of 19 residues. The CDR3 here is CASSSVPGQGPATNEKLFF. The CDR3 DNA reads TGTGCCAGCAGCTCCGTCCCGGGACAGGGCCCCGCAACTAATGAAAAACTGTTTTTT.

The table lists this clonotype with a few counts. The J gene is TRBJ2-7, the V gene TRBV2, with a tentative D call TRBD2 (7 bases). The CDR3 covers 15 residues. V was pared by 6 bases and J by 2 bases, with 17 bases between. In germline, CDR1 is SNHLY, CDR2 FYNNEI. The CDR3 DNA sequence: TGTGCCAGCAGCCGCGGGGGCGGGGAAACCTACGAGCAGTACTTC. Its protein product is CASSRGGGETYEQYF.

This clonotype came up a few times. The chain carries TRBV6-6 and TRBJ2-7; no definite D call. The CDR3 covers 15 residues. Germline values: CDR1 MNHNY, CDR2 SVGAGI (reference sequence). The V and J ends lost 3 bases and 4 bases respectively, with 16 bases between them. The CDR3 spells CASSYARKTSYEQYF. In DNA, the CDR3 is TGTGCCAGCAGTTATGCCAGGAAAACCTCTTACGAGCAGTACTTC.

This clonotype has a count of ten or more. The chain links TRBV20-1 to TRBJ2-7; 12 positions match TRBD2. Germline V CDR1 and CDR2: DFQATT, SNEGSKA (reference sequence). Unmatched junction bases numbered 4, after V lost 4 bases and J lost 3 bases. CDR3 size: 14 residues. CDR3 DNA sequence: TGCAGTGCTAACCTAGCGGGGGGGGACTACGAGCAGTACTTC. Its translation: CSANLAGGDYEQYF.

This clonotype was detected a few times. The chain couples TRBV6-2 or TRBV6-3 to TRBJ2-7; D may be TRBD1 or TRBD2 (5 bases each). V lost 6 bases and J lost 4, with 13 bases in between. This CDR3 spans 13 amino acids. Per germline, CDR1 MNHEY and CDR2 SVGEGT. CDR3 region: CASSSNEGYEQYF. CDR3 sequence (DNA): TGTGCCAGCAGCTCAAACGAGGGGTACGAGCAGTACTTC.

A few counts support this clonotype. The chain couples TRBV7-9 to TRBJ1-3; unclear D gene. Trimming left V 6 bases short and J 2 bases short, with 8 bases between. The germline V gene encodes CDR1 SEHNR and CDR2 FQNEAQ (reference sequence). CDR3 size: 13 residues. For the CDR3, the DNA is TGTGCCAGCAGAGGTTACGCTGGAAACACCATATATTTT. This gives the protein CASRGYAGNTIYF. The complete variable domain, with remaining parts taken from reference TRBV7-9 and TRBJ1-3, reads DTGVSQNPRHKITKRGQNVTFRCDPISEHNRLYWYRQTLGQGPEFLTYFQNEAQLEKSRLLSDRFSAERPKGSFSTLEIQRTEQGDSAMYLCASRGYAGNTIYFGEGSWLTVV.

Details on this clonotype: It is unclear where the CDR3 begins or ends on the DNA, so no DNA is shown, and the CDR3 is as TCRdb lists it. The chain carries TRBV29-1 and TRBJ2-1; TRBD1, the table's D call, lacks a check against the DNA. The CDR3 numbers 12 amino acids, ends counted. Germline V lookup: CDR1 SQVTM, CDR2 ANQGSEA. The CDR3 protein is CSVAQGSGERFF.

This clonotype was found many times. The CDR3 protein is CAISERRGELYNEQFF. The CDR3 DNA follows: TGTGCCATCAGTGAGCGACGGGGGGAGCTATACAATGAGCAGTTCTTC. This sequence joins TRBV10-3 and TRBJ2-1; 7 bases align to TRBD2. V shed 2 bases and J 4 bases; nucleotides not matched to a gene: 8. Germline loops: CDR1 ENHRY, CDR2 SYGVKD. This CDR3 spans 16 amino acids.

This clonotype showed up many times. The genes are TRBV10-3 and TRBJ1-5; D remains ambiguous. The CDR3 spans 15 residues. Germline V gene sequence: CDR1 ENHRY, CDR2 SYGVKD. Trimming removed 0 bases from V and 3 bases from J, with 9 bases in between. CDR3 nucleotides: TGTGCCATCAGTGAGTCTGGCCAGACCAATCAGCCCCAGCATTTT. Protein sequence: CAISESGQTNQPQHF.

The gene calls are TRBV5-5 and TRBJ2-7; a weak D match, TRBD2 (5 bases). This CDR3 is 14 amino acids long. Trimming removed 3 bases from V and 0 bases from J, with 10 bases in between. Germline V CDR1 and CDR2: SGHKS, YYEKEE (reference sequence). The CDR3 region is CASSSLGVSYEQYF. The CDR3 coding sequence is TGTGCCAGCAGCTCCCTCGGGGTCTCCTACGAGCAGTACTTC.

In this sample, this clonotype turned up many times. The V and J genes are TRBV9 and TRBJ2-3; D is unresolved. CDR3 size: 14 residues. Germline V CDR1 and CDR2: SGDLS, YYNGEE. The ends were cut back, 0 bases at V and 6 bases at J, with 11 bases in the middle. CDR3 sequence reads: CASSVEVVRDTQYF. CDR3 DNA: TGTGCCAGCAGCGTAGAGGTGGTTCGGGATACGCAGTATTTT. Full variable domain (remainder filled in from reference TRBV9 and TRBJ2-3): DSGVTQTPKHLITATGQRVTLRCSPRSGDLSVYWYQQSLDQGLQFLIQYYNGEERAKGNILERFSAQQFPDLHSELNLSSLELGDSALYFCASSVEVVRDTQYFGPGTRLTVL.

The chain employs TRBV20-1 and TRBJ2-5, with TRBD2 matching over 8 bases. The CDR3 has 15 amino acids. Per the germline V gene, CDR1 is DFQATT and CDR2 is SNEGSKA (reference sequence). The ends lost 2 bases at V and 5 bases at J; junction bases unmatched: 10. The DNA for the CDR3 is TGCAGTGCTAGACTGCGGGGGGCGGGTAGGGAGACCCAGTACTTC. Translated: CSARLRGAGRETQYF.

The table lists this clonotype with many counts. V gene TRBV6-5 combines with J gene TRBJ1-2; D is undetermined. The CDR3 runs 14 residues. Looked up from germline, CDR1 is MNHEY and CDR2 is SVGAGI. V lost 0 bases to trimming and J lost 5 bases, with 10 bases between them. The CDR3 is CASSYSHAGYGYTF. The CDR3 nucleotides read TGTGCCAGCAGTTACTCTCACGCGGGTTATGGCTACACCTTC.

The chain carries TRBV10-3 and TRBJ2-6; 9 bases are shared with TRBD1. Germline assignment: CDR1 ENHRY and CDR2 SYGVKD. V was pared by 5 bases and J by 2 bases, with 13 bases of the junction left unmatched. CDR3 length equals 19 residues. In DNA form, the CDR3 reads TGTGCCATCAGTCCCCCCTGGAGACAGGGGGGAGCTGGGGCCAACGTCCTGACTTTC. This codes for CAISPPWRQGGAGANVLTF.

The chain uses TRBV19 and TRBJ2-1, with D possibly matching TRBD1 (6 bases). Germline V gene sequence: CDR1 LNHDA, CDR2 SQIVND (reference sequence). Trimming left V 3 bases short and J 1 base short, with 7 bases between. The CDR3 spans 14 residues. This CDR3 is CASSMTGSYNEQFF. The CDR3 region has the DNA TGTGCCAGTAGTATGACAGGTTCCTACAATGAGCAGTTCTTC.

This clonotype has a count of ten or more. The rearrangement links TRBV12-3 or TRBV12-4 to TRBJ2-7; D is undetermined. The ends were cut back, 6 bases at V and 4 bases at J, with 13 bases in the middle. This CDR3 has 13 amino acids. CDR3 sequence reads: CASRQAASYEQYF. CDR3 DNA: TGTGCCAGCAGGCAGGCAGCTTCATACGAGCAGTACTTC.

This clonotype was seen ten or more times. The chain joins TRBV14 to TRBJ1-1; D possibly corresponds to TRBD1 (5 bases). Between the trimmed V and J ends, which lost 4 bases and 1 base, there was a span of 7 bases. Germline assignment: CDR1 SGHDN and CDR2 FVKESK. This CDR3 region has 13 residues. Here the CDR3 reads CASSPGQNTEAFF. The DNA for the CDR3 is TGTGCCAGCAGCCCCGGACAGAACACTGAAGCTTTCTTT.

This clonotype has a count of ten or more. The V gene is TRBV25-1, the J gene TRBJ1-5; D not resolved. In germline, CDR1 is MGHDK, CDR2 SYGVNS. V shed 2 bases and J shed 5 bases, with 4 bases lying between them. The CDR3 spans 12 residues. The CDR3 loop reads CASSELDQPQHF. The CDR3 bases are TGTGCCAGCAGTGAACTTGATCAGCCCCAGCATTTT.

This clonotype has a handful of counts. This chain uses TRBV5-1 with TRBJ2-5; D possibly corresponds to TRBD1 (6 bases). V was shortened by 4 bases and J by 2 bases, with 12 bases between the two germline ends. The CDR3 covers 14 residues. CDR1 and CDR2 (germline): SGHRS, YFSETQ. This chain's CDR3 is CASSPTTGQETQYF. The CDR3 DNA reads TGCGCCAGCAGCCCGACGACAGGACAAGAGACCCAGTACTTC.